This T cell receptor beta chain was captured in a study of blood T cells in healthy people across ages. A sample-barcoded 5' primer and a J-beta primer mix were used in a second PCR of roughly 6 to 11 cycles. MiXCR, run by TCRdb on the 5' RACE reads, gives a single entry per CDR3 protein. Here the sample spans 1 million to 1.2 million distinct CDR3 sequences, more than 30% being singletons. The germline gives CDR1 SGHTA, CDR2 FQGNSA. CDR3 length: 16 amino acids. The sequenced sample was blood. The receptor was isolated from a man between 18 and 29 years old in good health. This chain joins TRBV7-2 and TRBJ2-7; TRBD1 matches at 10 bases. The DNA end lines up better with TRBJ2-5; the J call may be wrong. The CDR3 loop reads CASSPPGTGESETQYF. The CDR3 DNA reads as TGTGCCAGCAGCCCACCCGGGACAGGGGAGTCGGAGACCCAGTACTTC.